This TCR beta chain was captured by sequencing in a study of T cell responses to AZD1222 COVID-19 vaccine. Background on the study: Pooled samples include second doses given at about 4 or 12 weeks.

In germline, CDR1 is WSHSY, CDR2 SAAADI. The CDR3 spans 13 residues. The V end lost 7 bases, the J end lost 5 bases, and 15 bases lay between the germline ends. Clones were sequenced by immunoSEQ multiplex PCR, and TCRdb holds only the in-frame ones, with some missing. This table has 120,000 or so clones, approximately 88% appearing once. Study-wide findings and caveats: The number of AZD1222 recipients seropositive at baseline was only five or six. CD4 TCRs associated with vaccination spanned spike, dominating at 160-218 and 743-854.

Concerning this clone: The antigen remains undetermined.

The sequence was obtained from an adult in good health. Sample: peripheral blood, taken on day 0 of AZD1222 vaccination. This chain joins TRBV10-2 and TRBJ2-7, with D uncertain. The DNA for the CDR3 is TGCGCCAGCATATGGCAGCTAGGGAACGAGCAGTACTTC. Protein sequence: CASIWQLGNEQYF.